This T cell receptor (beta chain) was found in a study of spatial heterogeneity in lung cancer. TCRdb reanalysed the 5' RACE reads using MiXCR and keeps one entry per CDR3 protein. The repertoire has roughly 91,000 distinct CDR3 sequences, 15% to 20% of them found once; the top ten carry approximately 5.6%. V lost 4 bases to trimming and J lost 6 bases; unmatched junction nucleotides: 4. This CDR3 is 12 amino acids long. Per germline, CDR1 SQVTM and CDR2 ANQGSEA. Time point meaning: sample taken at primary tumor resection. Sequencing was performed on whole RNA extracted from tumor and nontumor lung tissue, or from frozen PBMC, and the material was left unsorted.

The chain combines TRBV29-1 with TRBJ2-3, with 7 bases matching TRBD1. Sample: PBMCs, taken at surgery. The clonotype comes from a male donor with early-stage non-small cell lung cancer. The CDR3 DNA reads TGCAGCGTTGCCCAGACAGGGGATACGCAGTATTTT. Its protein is CSVAQTGDTQYF.